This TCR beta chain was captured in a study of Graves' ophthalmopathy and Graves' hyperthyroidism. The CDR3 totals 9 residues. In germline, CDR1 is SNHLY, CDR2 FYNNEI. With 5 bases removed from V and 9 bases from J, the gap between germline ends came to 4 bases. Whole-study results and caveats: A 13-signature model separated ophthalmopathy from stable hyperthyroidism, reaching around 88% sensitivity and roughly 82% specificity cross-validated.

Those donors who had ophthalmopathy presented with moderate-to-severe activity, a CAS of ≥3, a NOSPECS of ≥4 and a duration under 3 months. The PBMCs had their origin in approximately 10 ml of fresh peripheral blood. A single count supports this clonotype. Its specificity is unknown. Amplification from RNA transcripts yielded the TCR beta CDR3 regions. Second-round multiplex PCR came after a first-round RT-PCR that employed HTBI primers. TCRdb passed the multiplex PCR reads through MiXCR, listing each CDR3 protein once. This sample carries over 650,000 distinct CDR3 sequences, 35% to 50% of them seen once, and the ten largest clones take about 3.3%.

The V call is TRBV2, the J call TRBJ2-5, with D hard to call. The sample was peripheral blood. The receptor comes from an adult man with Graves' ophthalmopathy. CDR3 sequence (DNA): TGTGCCAGCAGTAGCGCCCAGTACTTC. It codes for CASSSAQYF.